Presented here are 20 T cell receptor beta chains from one specimen sequenced in a study of T cell responses to AZD1222 COVID-19 vaccine. Produced via immunoSEQ multiplex PCR; TCRdb's table is partial and in-frame only. The table has 80,000 to 95,000 clones, about 92% seen once. The sample in question was peripheral blood, obtained on day 0 of AZD1222 vaccination. The receptor set was obtained from an adult in good health.

The genes are TRBV11-2 and TRBJ2-7; D may be TRBD1 or TRBD2 (5 bases each). Per germline, CDR1 SGHAT and CDR2 FQNNGV. V dropped 0 bases and J dropped 6 bases, with 12 bases sitting between them. This CDR3 spans 14 amino acids. The CDR3 spells CASSLDGTTTEQYF. The DNA for the CDR3 is TGTGCCAGCAGCTTAGACGGGACGACTACCGAGCAGTACTTC.

This clone came up a few times. The chain combines TRBV4-3 with TRBJ1-3; weak D call: TRBD1 (5 bases). The CDR3 sequence is 15 residues long. Germline assignment: CDR1 LGHNA and CDR2 YSLEER. V gave up 5 bases and J gave up 2 bases, with 13 bases separating them. In DNA, the CDR3 is TGCGCCAGCAGCGAAGGACAAGGGACTGGAAACACCATATATTTT. Translation: CASSEGQGTGNTIYF.

This sequence joins TRBV30 and TRBJ2-1, with 8 positions matching TRBD2. The CDR3 extends over 16 amino acids. Unmatched junction bases numbered 12, after V lost 2 bases and J lost 6 bases. Germline V lookup: CDR1 GTSNPN, CDR2 SVGIG (reference sequence). The CDR3 protein is CAWSPQGLASFNEQFF. The CDR3 DNA sequence: TGTGCCTGGAGTCCCCAAGGACTAGCTTCTTTCAATGAGCAGTTCTTC.

As DNA, the CDR3 is TGTGCCAGCAGCCCCGGGACAGGAAGGGGTCAGCCCCAGCATTTT. Its protein is CASSPGTGRGQPQHF. The chain joins TRBV3-1 (or the pseudogene TRBV3-2) to TRBJ1-5; 8 bases line up with TRBD1. Germline CDR1 LGHDT, CDR2 YNNKEL (reference sequence). The CDR3 has 15 amino acids. V shed 4 bases and J 6 bases; nucleotides not matched to a gene: 8.

V usage is TRBV6-2 or TRBV6-3 and J usage is TRBJ2-3, with 8 bases fitting TRBD2. Unmatched junction bases numbered 7, after V lost 4 bases and J lost 4 bases. The CDR3 extends over 15 amino acids. Germline lookup yields CDR1 MNHEY and CDR2 SVGEGT. The CDR3 DNA is TGTGCCAGCAGTTCAGCGGGAGTTGGATCAGATACGCAGTATTTT. Protein sequence: CASSSAGVGSDTQYF.

Concerning this clone itself: Different DNA sequences within this sample yield the same CDR3. This chain links TRBV7-9 with TRBJ1-1; D unresolved. Germline CDR1 is SEHNR and CDR2 is FQNEAQ (reference sequence). Trimming pared 1 base from V and 11 bases from J, leaving 8 bases between. This CDR3 is built from 11 residues. DNA for the CDR3: TGTGCCAGCAGCTTAGAAGGGCGGGCTTTCTTT. Translation gives CASSLEGRAFF.

This clone has a single count. This rearrangement joins TRBV7-9 to TRBJ1-2; 8 positions match TRBD1. Trimming at V came to 4 bases and at J to 4 bases, leaving 5 bases not matched to a gene. CDR3 length equals 14 residues. The germline V gene has CDR1 SEHNR and CDR2 FQNEAQ (reference sequence). This chain's CDR3 is CASSSARGLYGYTF. The CDR3 DNA reads TGTGCCAGCAGCTCAGCCAGGGGGCTCTATGGCTACACCTTC.

V gene TRBV5-1 combines with J gene TRBJ1-2; D is unresolved. There are 13 residues in the CDR3. The germline V gene encodes CDR1 SGHRS and CDR2 YFSETQ. V lost 0 bases and J lost 5, with 8 bases in between. The CDR3 is CASSLETAYGYTF. CDR3 in DNA: TGCGCCAGCAGCTTGGAGACGGCTTATGGCTACACCTTC.

The rearrangement joins TRBV3-1 (or the pseudogene TRBV3-2) to TRBJ2-7, with D perhaps assigned TRBD1 or TRBD2 (5 bases each). The CDR3 contains 15 residues. The V and J ends lost 3 bases and 5 bases respectively, with 17 bases between them. Germline CDR1 and CDR2: LGHDT and YNNKEL (reference sequence). This CDR3 is CASSHPPGPLHEQYF. CDR3 DNA sequence: TGTGCCAGCAGCCACCCCCCGGGACCCCTCCACGAGCAGTACTTC.

The chain is built from TRBV4-2 and TRBJ2-1; 9 bases align to TRBD2. Per germline, CDR1 LGHNA and CDR2 YNFKEQ. V trimming: 1 base; J trimming: 5 bases; junction bases outside the gene matches: 12. This CDR3 has 18 amino acids. The CDR3 DNA sequence: TGTGCCAGCAGCCAAGGGGATAGGATGCTAGCGGGAAACAATGAGCAGTTCTTC. Protein: CASSQGDRMLAGNNEQFF.

The chain has TRBV10-3 and TRBJ1-3; TRBD1 might be the D (5 bases). The CDR3 spans 14 residues. Germline V gives CDR1 ENHRY, CDR2 SYGVKD. The ends were cut back, 4 bases at V and 1 base at J, with 8 bases in the middle. CDR3 nucleotides: TGTGCCATCAGTGTGACAGTGTCTGGAAACACCATATATTTT. Its protein is CAISVTVSGNTIYF.

The chain has TRBV5-6 and TRBJ2-1; D tentatively reads TRBD1 or TRBD2 (5 bases each). V dropped 4 bases and J dropped 7 bases, with 18 bases sitting between them. Germline V gives CDR1 SGHDT, CDR2 YYEEEE. There are 15 residues in the CDR3. The CDR3 loop reads CASSRVGESRNEQFF. The CDR3 nucleotides read TGTGCCAGCAGCCGGGTGGGGGAATCGAGGAATGAGCAGTTCTTC.

J is TRBJ1-5 and V is TRBV28; D is undetermined. Trimming removed 3 bases at V and 6 bases at J, with 3 bases between. Germline V gives CDR1 MDHEN, CDR2 SYDVKM. This CDR3 has 11 amino acids. CDR3: CASSFSQPQHF. The CDR3 DNA follows: TGTGCCAGCAGTTTCAGTCAGCCCCAGCATTTT.

Comment on this clone: The same CDR3 is also encoded by other DNA sequences in this sample. The chain is built from TRBV5-4 and TRBJ2-7; tentatively, D is TRBD1 or TRBD2 (7 bases each). The CDR3 spans 14 residues. The germline V gene has CDR1 SGHNT and CDR2 YYREEE (reference sequence). Trimming took 0 bases from V and 4 from J, leaving 11 bases between them. CDR3 region: CASSLGRGGYEQYF. The CDR3 nucleotides are TGTGCCAGCAGCTTGGGCAGGGGGGGGTACGAGCAGTACTTC.

The chain employs TRBV7-5 and TRBJ1-3; the table calls TRBD1, which could not be checked here. TRBV7-5 is assigned pseudogene status. The CDR3 totals 13 residues. The CDR3 protein is CAGKQGPGNTIYF. The CDR3 DNA is TGTGCCGGAAAACAGGGACCTGGAAACACCATATATTTT.

This chain links TRBV10-2 with TRBJ1-4; no clear D. Germline CDR1 and CDR2: WSHSY and SAAADI. V lost 6 bases to trimming and J lost 8 bases, with 13 bases between them. This CDR3 is built from 13 residues. The CDR3 nucleotides are TGCGCCAGCAGGGGGTCAGGTGCCGAAAAACTGTTTTTT. Translating it yields CASRGSGAEKLFF.

This clone was counted a single time. The J gene is TRBJ2-1, the V gene TRBV18; 9 bases agree with TRBD2. Germline loops: CDR1 KGHSH, CDR2 LQKENI. Trimming cost V 6 bases and J 2 bases; bases outside gene matches: 8. This CDR3 contains 16 residues. CDR3 coding DNA: TGTGCCAGCTCTCCTAGTAGCGGGAGCCCCTACAATGAGCAGTTCTTC. Its translation: CASSPSSGSPYNEQFF.

The genes are TRBV5-1 and TRBJ2-1; weak D call: TRBD2 (5 bases). Per germline, CDR1 SGHRS and CDR2 YFSETQ. CDR3 length: 14 amino acids. V was shortened by 4 bases and J by 3 bases, with 11 bases between the two germline ends. CDR3 amino acids: CASSQRENYNEQFF. The CDR3 nucleotides are TGCGCCAGCAGCCAACGGGAAAACTACAATGAGCAGTTCTTC.

The rearrangement uses TRBV28 and TRBJ2-5; D might be TRBD1 (6 bases). CDR1 and CDR2 (germline): MDHEN, SYDVKM. V gave up 9 bases and J gave up 5 bases, with 16 bases separating them. The CDR3 covers 13 residues. The CDR3 sequence is CASRKGEWETQYF. In DNA, the CDR3 is TGTGCCAGTAGAAAGGGGGAATGGGAGACCCAGTACTTC.

This chain links TRBV4-3 with TRBJ2-7; 8 nucleotides line up with TRBD2. The V gene end was trimmed by 0 bases and the J gene end by 3 bases; junction bases not matched to a gene: 7. The CDR3 spans 16 residues. Germline CDR1 LGHNA, CDR2 YSLEER. The CDR3 loop is CASSQDESGGYYEQYF. The CDR3 DNA reads TGCGCCAGCAGCCAAGATGAGAGCGGGGGTTACTACGAGCAGTACTTC.